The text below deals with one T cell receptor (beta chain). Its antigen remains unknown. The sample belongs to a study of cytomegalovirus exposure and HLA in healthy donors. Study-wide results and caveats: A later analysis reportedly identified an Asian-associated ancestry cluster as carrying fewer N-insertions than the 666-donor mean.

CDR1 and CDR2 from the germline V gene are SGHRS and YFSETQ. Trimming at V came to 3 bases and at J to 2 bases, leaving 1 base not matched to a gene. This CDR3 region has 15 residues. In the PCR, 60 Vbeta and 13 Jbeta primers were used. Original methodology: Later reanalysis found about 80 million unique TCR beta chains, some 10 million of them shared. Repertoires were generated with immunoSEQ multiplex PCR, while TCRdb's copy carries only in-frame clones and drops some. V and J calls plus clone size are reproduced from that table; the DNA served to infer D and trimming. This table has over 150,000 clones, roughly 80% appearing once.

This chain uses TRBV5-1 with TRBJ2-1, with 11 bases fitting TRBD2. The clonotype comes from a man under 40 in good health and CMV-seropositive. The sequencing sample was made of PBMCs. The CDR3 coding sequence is TGCGCCAGCAGCTCGGGACTAGCGGCCTACAATGAGCAGTTCTTC. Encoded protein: CASSSGLAAYNEQFF. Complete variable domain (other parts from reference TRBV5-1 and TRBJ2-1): KAGVTQTPRYLIKTRGQQVTLSCSPISGHRSVSWYQQTPGQGLQFLFEYFSETQRNKGNFPGRFSGRQFSNSRSEMNVSTLELGDSALYLCASSSGLAAYNEQFFGPGTRLTVL.